This TCR beta chain was identified during a study of shared clonotypes between healthy human individuals. Points from the study as a whole: At large depth, rarefaction still showed sorted-subset sequencing to be incomplete. The sharing of about 5% of naive CD4 clonotypes was seen across a handful of donors.

A note on this clone: Its antigen is not identified.

This table comes from immunoSEQ multiplex PCR, and its TCRdb copy is limited to in-frame clones, with some not included. The table includes over 750,000 clones, about 97% detected once. Naivety among CD8 cells was defined by CD45RO negativity and positive CCR7 selection, thereby excluding terminally differentiated effector memory CD45RA+ cells. Germline values: CDR1 MNHNS, CDR2 SASEGT. With 6 bases clipped from V and 5 bases from J, the junction kept 8 bases outside the gene matches. CDR3 size: 14 residues. The TCR comes from a man between 25 and 39 years old in good health. The chain joins TRBV6-1 to TRBJ2-5; the match to TRBD1 covers 8 bases. The sample comprised naive CD8+ T cells sorted from blood. CDR3: CASRRDRPGETQYF. The CDR3, as DNA: TGTGCCAGCAGGCGGGACAGGCCTGGGGAGACCCAGTACTTC.